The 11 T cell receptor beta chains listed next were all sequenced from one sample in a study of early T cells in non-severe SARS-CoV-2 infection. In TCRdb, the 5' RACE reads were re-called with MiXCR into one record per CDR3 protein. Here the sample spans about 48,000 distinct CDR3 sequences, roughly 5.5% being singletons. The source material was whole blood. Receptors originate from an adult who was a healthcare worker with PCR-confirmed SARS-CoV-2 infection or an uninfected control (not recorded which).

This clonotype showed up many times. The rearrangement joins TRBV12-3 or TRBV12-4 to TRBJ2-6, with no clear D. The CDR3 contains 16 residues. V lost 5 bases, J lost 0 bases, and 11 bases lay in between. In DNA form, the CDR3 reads TGTGCCAGCAGTGTACGGGCAGTCTCTGGGGCCAACGTCCTGACTTTC. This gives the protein CASSVRAVSGANVLTF.

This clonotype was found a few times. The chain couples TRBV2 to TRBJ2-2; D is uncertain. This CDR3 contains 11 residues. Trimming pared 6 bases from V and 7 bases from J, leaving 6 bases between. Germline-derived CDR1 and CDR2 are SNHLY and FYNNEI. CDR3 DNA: TGTGCCAGCAGAAATGACGGGGAGCTGTTTTTT. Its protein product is CASRNDGELFF. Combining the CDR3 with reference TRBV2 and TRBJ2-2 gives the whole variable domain EPEVTQTPSHQVTQMGQEVILRCVPISNHLYFYWYRQILGQKVEFLVSFYNNEISEKSEIFDDQFSVERPDGSNFTLKIRSTKLEDSAMYFCASRNDGELFFGEGSRLTVL.

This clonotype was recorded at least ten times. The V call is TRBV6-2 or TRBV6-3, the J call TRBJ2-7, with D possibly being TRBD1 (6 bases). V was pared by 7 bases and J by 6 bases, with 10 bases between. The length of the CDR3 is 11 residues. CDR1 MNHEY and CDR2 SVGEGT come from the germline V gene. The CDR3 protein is CASTSGAEQYF. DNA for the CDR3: TGTGCCAGCACTTCAGGGGCCGAGCAGTACTTC.

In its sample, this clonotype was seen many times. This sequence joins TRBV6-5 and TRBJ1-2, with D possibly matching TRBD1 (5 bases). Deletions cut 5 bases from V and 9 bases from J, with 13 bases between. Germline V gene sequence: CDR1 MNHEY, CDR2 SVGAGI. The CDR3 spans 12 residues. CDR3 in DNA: TGTGCCAGCAGTAAGGGACTGGAGCGCTACACCTTC. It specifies CASSKGLERYTF.

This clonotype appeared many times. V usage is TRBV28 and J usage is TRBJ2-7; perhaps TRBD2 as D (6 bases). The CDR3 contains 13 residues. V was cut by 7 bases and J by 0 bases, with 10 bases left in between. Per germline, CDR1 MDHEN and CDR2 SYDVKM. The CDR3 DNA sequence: TGTGCCAGCAAGGAGGGAAGCTCCTACGAGCAGTACTTC. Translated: CASKEGSSYEQYF.

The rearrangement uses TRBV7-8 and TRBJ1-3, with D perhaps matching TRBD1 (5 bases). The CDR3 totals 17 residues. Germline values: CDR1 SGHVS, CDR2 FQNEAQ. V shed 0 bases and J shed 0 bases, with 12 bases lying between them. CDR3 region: CASSLAVGQYSGNTIYF. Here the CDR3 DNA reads TGTGCCAGCAGCTTAGCGGTGGGGCAGTACTCTGGAAACACCATATATTTT.

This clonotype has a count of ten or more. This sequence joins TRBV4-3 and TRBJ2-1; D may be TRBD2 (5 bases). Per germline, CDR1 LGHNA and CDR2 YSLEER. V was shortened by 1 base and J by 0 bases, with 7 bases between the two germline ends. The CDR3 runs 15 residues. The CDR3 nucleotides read TGCGCCAGCAGCCAAGCGGGAAGCTCCTACAATGAGCAGTTCTTC. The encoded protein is CASSQAGSSYNEQFF.

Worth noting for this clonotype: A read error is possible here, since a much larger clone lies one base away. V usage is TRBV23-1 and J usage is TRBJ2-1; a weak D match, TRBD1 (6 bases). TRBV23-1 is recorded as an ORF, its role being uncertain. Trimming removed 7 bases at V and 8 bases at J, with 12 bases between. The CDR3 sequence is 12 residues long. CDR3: CASTPAGDEQFF. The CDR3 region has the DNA TGCGCCAGCACCCCCGCAGGGGATGAGCAGTTCTTC.

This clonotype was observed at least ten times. The CDR3 spells CSVAGGTGANVLTF. CDR3 sequence (DNA): TGCAGCGTTGCGGGAGGGACTGGGGCCAACGTCCTGACTTTC. This rearrangement joins TRBV29-1 to TRBJ2-6; 8 bases map to TRBD2. CDR1 is SQVTM, CDR2 ANQGSEA, per germline. The CDR3 consists of 14 residues. The V and J ends lost 4 bases and 2 bases, in that order; junction bases with no gene match: 1.

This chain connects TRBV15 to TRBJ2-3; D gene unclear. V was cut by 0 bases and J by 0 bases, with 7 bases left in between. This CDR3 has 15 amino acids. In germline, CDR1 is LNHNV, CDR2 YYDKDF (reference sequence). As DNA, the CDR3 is TGTGCCACCAGCAGAGAATTGGGCAGCACAGATACGCAGTATTTT. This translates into CATSRELGSTDTQYF.

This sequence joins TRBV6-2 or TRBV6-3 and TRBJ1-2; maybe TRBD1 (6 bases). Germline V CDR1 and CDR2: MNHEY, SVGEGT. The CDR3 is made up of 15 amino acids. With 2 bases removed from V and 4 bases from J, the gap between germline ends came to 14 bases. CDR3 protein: CASSYPGVGTYGYTF. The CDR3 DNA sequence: TGTGCCAGCAGTTACCCAGGGGTCGGCACCTATGGCTACACCTTC.